Listed here are 22 T cell receptor beta chains from one sample, sequenced in a study of control samples from healthy donors and cancer patients. Method: immunoSEQ multiplex PCR; TCRdb's copy keeps in-frame clones and lacks some. The table lists approximately 94,000 clones, 86% of them singletons. The source material was blood. Receptors originate from a woman in her forties or fifties in good health.

As regards this clone: Other nucleotide sequences in the sample specify the same CDR3. The CDR3 protein is CASSPGLAPYEQYF. The DNA of the CDR3 is TGTGCCAGCAGCCCAGGGCTAGCGCCCTACGAGCAGTACTTC. V is TRBV5-6 and J is TRBJ2-7; D possibly corresponds to TRBD2 (6 bases). This CDR3 contains 14 residues. Germline CDR1 and CDR2: SGHDT and YYEEEE. The ends were cut back, 4 bases at V and 2 bases at J, with 13 bases in the middle.

The chain recombines TRBV10-3 with TRBJ2-5, with D perhaps TRBD1 or TRBD2 (6 bases each). In germline, CDR1 is ENHRY, CDR2 SYGVKD. V was trimmed by 6 bases and J by 5 bases, leaving 16 bases between them. CDR3 length: 14 amino acids. DNA of the CDR3: TGTGCCATCAGCCACGGGGGCTTCGGGGAGACCCAGTACTTC. Amino acids: CAISHGGFGETQYF.

The chain is built from TRBV28 and TRBJ2-7, with D possibly being TRBD2 (6 bases). The CDR3 has 14 amino acids. Germline values: CDR1 MDHEN, CDR2 SYDVKM. V lost 3 bases, J lost 0 bases, and 9 bases lay in between. In DNA form, the CDR3 reads TGTGCCAGCAGTTTCCTAGCGAACTCCTACGAGCAGTACTTC. It codes for CASSFLANSYEQYF.

The chain combines TRBV5-6 with TRBJ1-3; D call uncertain. Deletions cut 4 bases from V and 6 bases from J, with 5 bases between. CDR3 length: 11 amino acids. Germline V gene data show CDR1 as SGHDT and CDR2 as YYEEEE. The DNA for the CDR3 is TGTGCCAGCAGCGAGCAAAACACCATATATTTT. Translating gives CASSEQNTIYF.

There are a few counts of this clone. The CDR3 DNA reads as TGTGCCAGCAGACCCAGGGGCCTGAATGAAAAACTGTTTTTT. It translates to CASRPRGLNEKLFF. The V call is TRBV5-6, the J call TRBJ1-4; D may be TRBD1 (6 bases). CDR1 and CDR2 (germline): SGHDT, YYEEEE. This CDR3 has 14 residues. Trimming removed 5 bases at V and 5 bases at J, with 13 bases between.

The chain has TRBV12-5 and TRBJ2-7; D may be TRBD1 or TRBD2 (6 bases each). The V end lost 0 bases, the J end lost 2 bases, and 11 bases lay between the germline ends. This CDR3 comprises 15 residues. Germline V gene data show CDR1 as LGHNT and CDR2 as FRNRAP. The CDR3 nucleotides are TGTGCTAGTGGTTTGGTAGGGGGGCTGGCCTACGAGCAGTACTTC. This codes for CASGLVGGLAYEQYF.

This chain links TRBV5-1 with TRBJ1-3; TRBD1 agrees at 7 bases. Germline V CDR1 and CDR2: SGHRS, YFSETQ. V shed 4 bases and J 0 bases; nucleotides not matched to a gene: 10. This CDR3 has 17 amino acids. CDR3 DNA: TGCGCCAGCAGCCGGGGAGGGGGCCTTAGCTCTGGAAACACCATATATTTT. Its protein is CASSRGGGLSSGNTIYF.

This chain connects TRBV25-1 to TRBJ2-1; 9 bases match TRBD1. There are 16 residues in the CDR3. Losses at the gene ends were 4 bases for V and 5 bases for J; bases not matched to a gene: 9. CDR1 is MGHDK and CDR2 is SYGVNS in the germline V gene. CDR3 in amino acids: CASSVAGTGSNNEQFF. CDR3 nucleotide sequence: TGTGCCAGCAGTGTCGCCGGGACAGGGTCGAACAATGAGCAGTTCTTC.

This clone was detected only a few times. The rearrangement joins TRBV7-2 to TRBJ1-4; 8 bases agree with TRBD1. The V and J ends lost 5 bases and 8 bases, in that order; junction bases with no gene match: 10. The CDR3 sequence is 15 residues long. Germline loops: CDR1 SGHTA, CDR2 FQGNSA. CDR3 sequence reads: CASSQVGQGLEKLFF. In nucleotides, the CDR3 is TGTGCCAGCAGCCAGGTCGGACAGGGTTTGGAAAAACTGTTTTTT.

The V call is TRBV25-1, the J call TRBJ1-1; 7 bases line up with TRBD1. The length of the CDR3 is 16 residues. In germline, CDR1 is MGHDK, CDR2 SYGVNS. V was pared by 2 bases and J by 3 bases, with 9 bases of the junction left unmatched. The CDR3 sequence is CASSEMSRGSDTEAFF. CDR3 DNA sequence: TGTGCCAGCAGTGAAATGAGCAGGGGGTCGGACACTGAAGCTTTCTTT.

This rearrangement joins TRBV2 to TRBJ1-5, with D perhaps TRBD1 (6 bases). This CDR3 has 16 amino acids. V was trimmed by 4 bases and J by 1 base, leaving 14 bases between them. Germline CDR1 reads SNHLY; CDR2 reads FYNNEI. CDR3 nucleotide sequence: TGTGCCAGCAGTGTATTACGAGGGGGGAGCAATCAGCCCCAGCATTTT. Protein sequence: CASSVLRGGSNQPQHF.

This rearrangement joins TRBV15 to TRBJ2-5, with 7 bases identical to TRBD1. Germline-derived CDR1 and CDR2 are LNHNV and YYDKDF (reference sequence). CDR3 length equals 15 residues. The junction had 10 bases not matched to a gene; V was cut back by 4 bases and J by 5 bases. The CDR3 here is CATSTRTGGLETQYF. In DNA form, the CDR3 reads TGTGCCACCAGCACCCGGACAGGTGGGCTCGAGACCCAGTACTTC.

The V gene is TRBV5-4, the J gene TRBJ2-1, with 8 nucleotides matching TRBD1. There are 14 residues in the CDR3. After removal of 4 bases from V and 4 bases from J, the junction contained 4 bases not matched to a gene. Germline V gene sequence: CDR1 SGHNT, CDR2 YYREEE (reference sequence). The CDR3 loop is CASSGDRRYNEQFF. CDR3 coding DNA: TGTGCCAGCAGCGGGGACAGGAGGTACAATGAGCAGTTCTTC.

The rearrangement joins TRBV11-2 to TRBJ1-3; D possibly corresponds to TRBD1 (6 bases). V was shortened by 0 bases and J by 0 bases, with 15 bases between the two germline ends. CDR1 is SGHAT and CDR2 is FQNNGV in the germline V gene. There are 18 residues in the CDR3. Here the CDR3 DNA reads TGTGCCAGCAGCTTAGATCTAGGGGGACTGATCTCTGGAAACACCATATATTTT. This translates into CASSLDLGGLISGNTIYF. Combining the CDR3 with reference TRBV11-2 and TRBJ1-3 gives the whole variable domain EAGVAQSPRYKIIEKRQSVAFWCNPISGHATLYWYQQILGQGPKLLIQFQNNGVVDDSQLPKDRFSAERLKGVDSTLKIQPAKLEDSAVYLCASSLDLGGLISGNTIYFGEGSWLTVV.

The rearrangement uses TRBV6-1 and TRBJ2-6; 8 bases match TRBD2. With V trimmed by 2 bases and J by 2 bases, 5 bases remained unmatched. Germline V CDR1 and CDR2: MNHNS, SASEGT. The CDR3 is 17 amino acids. CDR3 in amino acids: CASSEPGLVAGANVLTF. The CDR3, as DNA: TGTGCCAGCAGTGAACCGGGACTAGTGGCTGGGGCCAACGTCCTGACTTTC.

The chain is built from TRBV11-3 and TRBJ2-7, with TRBD2 identical over 14 bases. V was pared by 4 bases and J by 2 bases, with 4 bases of the junction left unmatched. From germline, CDR1 is SGHNT and CDR2 YENEEA. The CDR3 has 16 residues. CDR3 sequence reads: CASSSGLAGDPYEQYF. CDR3 nucleotide sequence: TGTGCCAGCAGCTCGGGACTAGCGGGAGATCCCTACGAGCAGTACTTC.

The chain combines TRBV7-2 with TRBJ2-2; 11 bases agree with TRBD2. Germline V lookup: CDR1 SGHTA, CDR2 FQGNSA. There are 18 residues in the CDR3. With 3 bases clipped from V and 5 bases from J, the junction kept 11 bases outside the gene matches. In DNA form, the CDR3 reads TGTGCCAGCAGCTTCTTATCGGGACTAGCGGCCATTACCGGGGAGCTGTTTTTT. Encoded protein: CASSFLSGLAAITGELFF.

This clone was found once. The V gene is TRBV5-1, the J gene TRBJ2-5, with D unresolved. The CDR3 totals 15 residues. Germline V CDR1 and CDR2: SGHRS, YFSETQ. The ends were cut back, 2 bases at V and 2 bases at J, with 13 bases in the middle. CDR3 in DNA: TGCGCCAGCAGCTTATCCGGACGGACGCAAGAGACCCAGTACTTC. This codes for CASSLSGRTQETQYF.

V usage is TRBV5-5 and J usage is TRBJ2-3; 12 bases align to TRBD2. Losses at the gene ends were 4 bases for V and 3 bases for J; bases not matched to a gene: 12. Germline lookup yields CDR1 SGHKS and CDR2 YYEKEE (reference sequence). This CDR3 is 18 amino acids long. The CDR3 loop is CASSLLPGLAGSTDTQYF. The CDR3, as DNA: TGTGCCAGCAGCCTTCTTCCTGGACTAGCGGGATCTACAGATACGCAGTATTTT.

The J gene is TRBJ1-2, the V gene TRBV2; D perhaps matches TRBD1 (6 bases). CDR1 is SNHLY, CDR2 FYNNEI, per germline. Trimming cost V 2 bases and J 2 bases, with 12 bases left between them. This CDR3 spans 15 amino acids. For the CDR3, the DNA is TGTGCCAGCAGTGAAAGGCAGGGGCAAAACTATGGCTACACCTTC. Its translation: CASSERQGQNYGYTF.

Of note for this clone: The junction does not match germline at one end; this may be a read error. Other DNA sequences in this sample translate to the same CDR3. The rearrangement uses TRBV6-5 and TRBJ1-3, with 7 positions matching TRBD1. The germline V gene encodes CDR1 MNHEY and CDR2 SVGAGI. The CDR3 is 15 amino acids. CDR3 in amino acids: CASRRTGEAGNTIYF. The DNA for the CDR3 is TGTGCCAGCAGACGAACAGGGGAGGCTGGAAACACTATATATTTT.

V gene TRBV27 combines with J gene TRBJ1-5; D possibly corresponds to TRBD1 (6 bases). The CDR3 is made up of 11 amino acids. From germline, CDR1 is MNHEY and CDR2 SMNVEV (reference sequence). Between the trimmed V and J ends, which lost 11 bases and 5 bases, there was a span of 10 bases. CDR3 in DNA: TGTGCCGACAGGTCGGATCAGCCCCAGCATTTT. It is translated as CADRSDQPQHF.